This record looks at one TCR beta chain sequence and its context. This table comes from immunoSEQ multiplex PCR, and its TCRdb copy is limited to in-frame clones, with some not included. This table holds approximately 130,000 clones, around 83% found once. Germline CDR1 is ENHRY and CDR2 is SYGVKD. The CDR3 sequence is 16 residues long. J lost 1 base, V lost 2 bases, and 4 bases had no gene match. The entry originates in a study of blood T cell repertoires in COVID-19. This chain links TRBV10-3 with TRBJ2-2; 7 bases align to TRBD2. The TCR originated in a man aged 30 to 39 who had recovered from COVID-19. Sequencing used PBMCs or T cells enriched from blood (not recorded which). For the CDR3, the DNA is TGTGCCATCAGTGAGGGGAGGGCGGTGAACACCGGGGAGCTGTTTTTT. It specifies CAISEGRAVNTGELFF.